This T cell receptor beta chain was recorded in a study of cytomegalovirus exposure and HLA in healthy donors. The study ran its PCR with 60 Vbeta and 13 Jbeta primers. Sequencing was performed with immunoSEQ multiplex PCR; in TCRdb, only in-frame clones are kept and a portion is missing. The table lists over 100,000 clones, about 72% of them singletons. The sequenced sample was PBMCs. The TCR comes from a female donor in good health and CMV-seronegative.

DNA for the CDR3: TGTGCCAGCAGGGATCCGGGGACAGGCTATGGCTACACCTTC. It yields the protein CASRDPGTGYGYTF. The chain uses TRBV11-2 and TRBJ1-2, with 8 nucleotides matching TRBD1. The CDR3 has 14 residues. The V and J ends lost 6 bases and 4 bases, in that order; junction bases with no gene match: 7. Germline CDR1 is SGHAT and CDR2 is FQNNGV.